Shown below are 7 T cell receptor beta chains from a single sample sequenced in a study of T cell changes during pregnancy in multiple sclerosis. Sequencing was performed with immunoSEQ multiplex PCR; in TCRdb, only in-frame clones are kept and a portion is missing. The table records about 61,000 clones, about 90% of them present only once. The sample consisted of peripheral blood, taken in the first trimester of pregnancy. The receptors stem from a female donor in good health, enrolled as a control in a pregnancy study.

This clone came up once. The V gene is TRBV25-1, the J gene TRBJ1-2; D gene ambiguous. Germline lookup yields CDR1 MGHDK and CDR2 SYGVNS. The CDR3 spans 12 residues. The V end was cut by 0 bases, the J end by 7 bases, with 6 bases between. CDR3 region: CASSEYRGGYTF. DNA for the CDR3: TGTGCCAGCAGTGAATATCGGGGTGGCTACACCTTC.

A remark on this clone: Compared with germline, one end of the junction differs, possibly owing to a read error. This chain uses TRBV7-7 with TRBJ2-1, with 8 bases matching TRBD1. CDR3 size: 13 residues. Per germline, CDR1 SSHAT and CDR2 FNYEAQ (reference sequence). The CDR3 spells CASSLDRDGEQFF. The DNA for the CDR3 is TGTGCTAGCAGCTTGGACAGGGATGGGGAGCAGTTCTTC.

The CDR3 coding sequence is TGTGCCACTACTAGAAAGGGAAGTGGGCAGTATTTT. Translation gives CATTRKGSGQYF. The rearrangement links TRBV6-5 to TRBJ2-3; D is perhaps TRBD2 (5 bases). This CDR3 has 12 residues. Germline loops: CDR1 MNHEY, CDR2 SVGAGI. The germline V and J ends were trimmed by 10 bases and 11 bases, with 19 bases remaining between them.

This clone came up once. The V and J genes are TRBV7-9 and TRBJ2-1; 10 nucleotides match TRBD2. After removal of 6 bases from V and 4 bases from J, the junction contained 3 bases not matched to a gene. The CDR3 extends over 14 amino acids. The germline gives CDR1 SEHNR, CDR2 FQNEAQ (reference sequence). The CDR3 DNA follows: TGTGCCAGCAGGAGCGGGGGGGGGTACAATGAGCAGTTCTTC. Amino acids: CASRSGGGYNEQFF.

The V and J genes are TRBV11-3 and TRBJ1-1, with 10 positions matching TRBD1. Germline loops: CDR1 SGHNT, CDR2 YENEEA. CDR3 length equals 15 residues. V lost 2 bases and J lost 3; bases outside the gene matches: 3. The chain's CDR3 is CASSLTGTGDTEAFF. In DNA, the CDR3 is TGTGCCAGCAGCTTAACCGGGACAGGGGACACTGAAGCTTTCTTT.

CDR3 DNA: TGTGCCAGCAGTGTTCGGGACTCTAGCAATCAGCCCCAGCATTTT. Protein sequence: CASSVRDSSNQPQHF. The gene calls are TRBV25-1 and TRBJ1-5; perhaps TRBD1 as D (5 bases). CDR1 and CDR2 (germline): MGHDK, SYGVNS. This CDR3 has 15 amino acids. V lost 4 bases, J lost 0 bases, and 10 bases lay in between.

The V gene is TRBV9, the J gene TRBJ2-3, with a weak D call TRBD2 (6 bases). The V gene lost 4 bases and the J gene lost 1 base, with 13 bases spanning the gap. The CDR3 covers 15 residues. Germline lookup yields CDR1 SGDLS and CDR2 YYNGEE. The DNA for the CDR3 is TGTGCCAGCAGCCCACGACTAGAACGCACAGATACGCAGTATTTT. It specifies CASSPRLERTDTQYF.